The 20 T cell receptor beta chains below were found in one sample sequenced in a study of CD8+ T cells in alopecia areata (dated by TCRdb to 2016 to 2019). Libraries were prepared through the immunoSEQ multiplex PCR assay. RNA was extracted from all samples and reverse transcribed into cDNA as template for TCR sequencing. Sourced from immuneACCESS, this table was stored by TCRdb with only in-frame sequences that have V and J called. A share of the clones is absent; for the studies checked, an unresolved V gene accounts for under half, and the remainder has no known explanation. In this sample the table shows about 150,000 clones, more than 75% of which occur a single time. The ten most abundant clones make up less than 15% of the sample. The meaning of the sample's time point label: baseline before oral tofacitinib. This specimen consisted of CD8+ T cells sorted from blood, obtained at week 0. The receptor source for this set is a human donor with alopecia areata.

This clone was found a few times. The chain couples TRBV6-5 to TRBJ1-1; D is perhaps TRBD1 (6 bases). From germline, CDR1 is MNHEY and CDR2 SVGAGI. The V and J ends lost 4 bases and 4 bases respectively, with 10 bases between them. The CDR3 runs to 13 residues. CDR3 protein: CASSSGVSTEAFF. The CDR3 DNA sequence: TGTGCCAGCAGTTCAGGGGTTAGCACTGAAGCTTTCTTT.

This chain's CDR3 is CASSPIEASYEQYF. Written as DNA, the CDR3 is TGTGCCAGCAGCCCGATCGAGGCCTCCTACGAGCAGTACTTC. This sequence joins TRBV5-4 and TRBJ2-7; no clear D gene. The CDR3 contains 14 residues. V was trimmed by 4 bases and J by 0 bases, leaving 11 bases between them. The germline V gene has CDR1 SGHNT and CDR2 YYREEE (reference sequence).

This chain joins TRBV29-1 and TRBJ1-1; 8 positions agree with TRBD1. Germline values: CDR1 SQVTM, CDR2 ANQGSEA. The CDR3 length is 12 residues. Unmatched junction bases numbered 4, after V lost 6 bases and J lost 4 bases. CDR3 amino acids: CSVGTGGTEAFF. CDR3 bases: TGCAGCGTCGGGACAGGTGGCACTGAAGCTTTCTTT. Variable domain in full (rest from reference TRBV29-1 and TRBJ1-1): SAVISQKPSRDICQRGTSLTIQCQVDSQVTMMFWYRQQPGQSLTLIATANQGSEATYESGFVIDKFPISRPNLTFSTLTVSNMSPEDSSIYLCSVGTGGTEAFFGQGTRLTVV.

V usage is TRBV15 and J usage is TRBJ2-6; D gene unclear. The germline gives CDR1 LNHNV, CDR2 YYDKDF (reference sequence). The CDR3 consists of 18 residues. Trimming pared 1 base from V and 0 bases from J, leaving 13 bases between. Here the CDR3 DNA reads TGTGCCACCAGCAGAGTTGGGGTCGAACACTCTGGGGCCAACGTCCTGACTTTC. Its translation: CATSRVGVEHSGANVLTF.

This clone has more than one count but fewer than ten. The chain recombines TRBV4-1 with TRBJ1-4; D perhaps matches TRBD1 (5 bases). Germline V gene lookup returns CDR1 MGHRA and CDR2 YSYEKL. This CDR3 contains 13 residues. V was shortened by 4 bases and J by 6 bases, with 9 bases between the two germline ends. In DNA form, the CDR3 reads TGCGCCAGCAGCCTAGCGGGGGATGAAAAACTGTTTTTT. This translates into CASSLAGDEKLFF.

The CDR3 region is CASSLAAGSYEQYF. CDR3 nucleotide sequence: TGCGCCAGCAGCTTGGCCGCGGGCTCCTACGAGCAGTACTTC. The rearrangement joins TRBV5-1 to TRBJ2-7; maybe TRBD2 (5 bases). Looked up from germline, CDR1 is SGHRS and CDR2 is YFSETQ. The CDR3 runs to 14 residues. Between the trimmed V and J ends, which lost 0 bases and 0 bases, there was a span of 7 bases. Using reference TRBV5-1 and TRBJ2-7 for the parts outside the CDR3, the full variable domain is KAGVTQTPRYLIKTRGQQVTLSCSPISGHRSVSWYQQTPGQGLQFLFEYFSETQRNKGNFPGRFSGRQFSNSRSEMNVSTLELGDSALYLCASSLAAGSYEQYFGPGTRLTVT.

The rearrangement links TRBV7-8 to TRBJ2-7; no reliable D call. This CDR3 contains 15 residues. The germline CDR1 and CDR2 sequences are SGHVS and FQNEAQ. Trimming took off 1 base at V and 2 bases at J, with 12 bases between the two ends. CDR3 in DNA: TGTGCCAGCAGCTTAGGAGTGGTGGTCCCCTACGAGCAGTACTTC. It translates to CASSLGVVVPYEQYF.

J is TRBJ2-1 and V is TRBV30; 13 nucleotides match TRBD2. Germline V gene sequence: CDR1 GTSNPN, CDR2 SVGIG (reference sequence). The CDR3 sequence is 18 residues long. J lost 2 bases, V lost 4 bases, and 11 bases had no gene match. CDR3 nucleotide sequence: TGTGCCTGGATTCCGGGACTAGCGGGATTCCTACCCTACAATGAGCAGTTCTTC. As protein: CAWIPGLAGFLPYNEQFF.

Only one count was recorded for this clone. The genes are TRBV29-1 and TRBJ2-1; 14 nucleotides align to TRBD2. CDR3 length: 20 amino acids. Germline V gene data show CDR1 as SQVTM and CDR2 as ANQGSEA. After removal of 3 bases from V and 1 base from J, the junction contained 14 bases not matched to a gene. As DNA, the CDR3 is TGCAGCGTTGATGGGACCGGGACTAGCGGGGGAGTGGGGTCCTACAATGAGCAGTTCTTC. Amino acid sequence: CSVDGTGTSGGVGSYNEQFF.

The chain has TRBV5-1 and TRBJ2-7; 7 bases are shared with TRBD1. Germline loops: CDR1 SGHRS, CDR2 YFSETQ. J was trimmed by 1 base and V by 4 bases; bases with no gene match: 11. There are 16 residues in the CDR3. The CDR3, as DNA: TGCGCCAGCAGCAGGCATACAGGGGCCTCGTCCTACGAGCAGTACTTC. Its translation: CASSRHTGASSYEQYF.

As concerns this clone: Other DNA sequences of this sample code for an identical CDR3. The CDR3 here is CASSQGNEQFF. DNA for the CDR3: TGCGCCAGCAGCCAGGGGAATGAGCAGTTCTTC. V gene TRBV4-1 combines with J gene TRBJ2-1, with unresolved D. CDR3 length: 11 amino acids. With 3 bases removed from V and 7 bases from J, the gap between germline ends came to 4 bases. CDR1 is MGHRA, CDR2 YSYEKL, per germline.

This chain joins TRBV2 and TRBJ1-2, with a possible D match to TRBD1 (5 bases). Germline CDR1 is SNHLY and CDR2 is FYNNEI. The V and J ends lost 7 bases and 0 bases respectively, with 15 bases between them. The CDR3 contains 15 residues. This chain's CDR3 is CASIRGKGANYGYTF. The CDR3 DNA reads as TGTGCCAGCATAAGGGGCAAAGGAGCTAACTATGGCTACACCTTC.

The chain joins TRBV29-1 to TRBJ2-7; no firm D call. This CDR3 comprises 12 residues. Trimming cost V 4 bases and J 2 bases, with 9 bases left between them. Per germline, CDR1 SQVTM and CDR2 ANQGSEA. CDR3 sequence reads: CSVVDGPYEQYF. CDR3 sequence (DNA): TGCAGCGTTGTGGACGGTCCCTACGAGCAGTACTTC.

The chain links TRBV7-9 to TRBJ1-1, with D hard to call. The CDR3 sequence is 10 residues long. V lost 2 bases, J lost 7 bases, and 2 bases lay in between. Germline CDR1 and CDR2: SEHNR and FQNEAQ (reference sequence). CDR3 sequence reads: CASSLLEAFF. CDR3 nucleotides: TGTGCCAGCAGCTTACTTGAAGCTTTCTTT. The full variable domain, in which reference TRBV7-9 and TRBJ1-1 provide the parts outside the CDR3, is DTGVSQNPRHKITKRGQNVTFRCDPISEHNRLYWYRQTLGQGPEFLTYFQNEAQLEKSRLLSDRFSAERPKGSFSTLEIQRTEQGDSAMYLCASSLLEAFFGQGTRLTVV.

This clone was seen just once. The gene calls are TRBV7-8 and TRBJ2-3; D is possibly TRBD2 (6 bases). The CDR3 runs 16 residues. Germline values: CDR1 SGHVS, CDR2 FQNEAQ. The V and J ends lost 8 bases and 0 bases respectively, with 18 bases between them. CDR3 protein: CASQIFCSGSTDTQYF. The CDR3 DNA sequence: TGTGCCAGCCAAATATTCTGTAGCGGAAGCACAGATACGCAGTATTTT.

This chain connects TRBV11-2 to TRBJ2-7; a possible D gene is TRBD1 (5 bases). Per the germline V gene, CDR1 is SGHAT and CDR2 is FQNNGV. This CDR3 spans 12 amino acids. The V and J ends lost 1 base and 6 bases respectively, with 7 bases between them. In nucleotides, the CDR3 is TGTGCCAGCAGCTTAGGGGGCATCGAGCAGTACTTC. Its translation is CASSLGGIEQYF.

The V and J genes are TRBV29-1 and TRBJ1-1; no clear D. The CDR3 contains 11 residues. The V end lost 5 bases, the J end lost 3 bases, and 7 bases lay between the germline ends. Per germline, CDR1 SQVTM and CDR2 ANQGSEA. CDR3 in amino acids: CSVRSYTEAFF. The CDR3 nucleotides are TGCAGCGTTCGCAGCTACACTGAAGCTTTCTTT.

The J gene is TRBJ2-5, the V gene TRBV5-1; 10 bases are shared with TRBD2. The CDR3 contains 15 residues. J was trimmed by 4 bases and V by 3 bases; bases with no gene match: 6. CDR1 is SGHRS and CDR2 is YFSETQ in the germline V gene. CDR3 residues: CASSSLAGAGETQYF. The CDR3 coding sequence is TGCGCCAGCAGCTCGCTAGCGGGAGCTGGAGAGACCCAGTACTTC. The whole variable domain, remainder taken from reference TRBV5-1 and TRBJ2-5, is KAGVTQTPRYLIKTRGQQVTLSCSPISGHRSVSWYQQTPGQGLQFLFEYFSETQRNKGNFPGRFSGRQFSNSRSEMNVSTLELGDSALYLCASSSLAGAGETQYFGPGTRLLVL.

The chain has TRBV4-1 and TRBJ2-2; the match to TRBD2 covers 15 bases. The V segment lost 0 bases and the J segment 7 bases; nucleotides outside the gene matches: 9. CDR1 is MGHRA and CDR2 is YSYEKL in the germline V gene. This CDR3 has 19 residues. CDR3 DNA: TGCGCCAGCAGCCAAGATGGACTAGCGGGAGGGAATTTTGTCGGGGAGCTGTTTTTT. This sequence encodes CASSQDGLAGGNFVGELFF.

This clone was picked up a small number of times. The V call is TRBV5-1, the J call TRBJ2-2; 7 nucleotides match TRBD2. The CDR3 covers 15 residues. Trimming at V came to 2 bases and at J to 5 bases, leaving 6 bases not matched to a gene. Germline CDR1 is SGHRS and CDR2 is YFSETQ. CDR3 nucleotide sequence: TGCGCCAGCAGCTTTCTCACGGGAGGTACCGGGGAGCTGTTTTTT. It specifies CASSFLTGGTGELFF.